This TCR beta chain was captured in a study of Graves' ophthalmopathy and Graves' hyperthyroidism. Study-level background: Peripheral blood was gathered at first diagnosis, ahead of any treatment whatsoever.

Transcripts of RNA were the source for amplifying TCR beta CDR3 regions. An initial RT-PCR round employing HTBI primers preceded a second-round multiplex PCR. TCRdb itself ran the multiplex PCR reads through MiXCR, one entry per CDR3 protein. The table lists about 380,000 distinct CDR3 sequences, over 15% of them singletons. Study-level results: Thyroid clonotypes that were expanded above 0.001 frequency mostly also appeared in blood. At approximately 70% sensitivity and approximately 72% specificity, the model predicted progression of the ophthalmopathy.

Patients newly diagnosed with hyperthyroidism, under 2 months' duration, were aged 18 to 65, the study reports. The CDR3 has 15 residues. CDR1 and CDR2 from the germline V gene are MNHEY and SMNVEV (reference sequence). V lost 6 bases and J lost 7; bases outside the gene matches: 11. Comments on this clonotype: Its antigen is currently unknown. One base away lies a much larger clone, so this may be a sequencing read error.

V gene TRBV27 combines with J gene TRBJ2-2, with TRBD1 matching 7 bases. The sample was peripheral blood. The receptor was derived from a woman aged 18-35 years with stable Graves' hyperthyroidism. The CDR3 protein is CASRPYRGRDGELFF. The CDR3 region has the DNA TGTGCCAGCAGACCGTACAGGGGACGAGACGGGGAGCTGTTTTTT.